This T cell receptor (beta chain) was retrieved from a study of PD-1 blockade in mismatch repair-deficient tumors. Study-level background: Patients had fewer than 15 mismatch repair-deficient cancer types and were previously treated and progressing. Study results and caveats: Rapid post-treatment expansion, then contraction, generally preceding radiologic response, marked tumor-resident clones.

Of note for this clone: What it binds is unknown. Compared with germline, one end of the junction differs, possibly owing to a read error. At the DNA level, this CDR3 is encoded by other sequences in the same sample as well.

The CDR3 extends over 14 amino acids. CDR1 SSHAT and CDR2 FNYEAQ come from the germline V gene (reference sequence). All patients were mismatch repair deficient, assessed by either PCR or immunohistochemistry. The TCR-sequenced patients were three responders to pembrolizumab. Using immunoSEQ multiplex PCR, the repertoire was profiled, and TCRdb retains in-frame clones only, with some absent. The repertoire holds roughly 79,000 clones, with roughly 80% as singletons. This rearrangement joins TRBV7-7 to TRBJ2-5; a possible D gene is TRBD1 (6 bases). The sequence derives from an adult with mismatch repair-deficient cancer. Material: peripheral blood, obtained 44 weeks after starting pembrolizumab. As DNA, the CDR3 is TGTGCTAGCAGTGTCACAGGGCTCCAAGAGACCCAGTACTTC. Amino acids: CASSVTGLQETQYF.